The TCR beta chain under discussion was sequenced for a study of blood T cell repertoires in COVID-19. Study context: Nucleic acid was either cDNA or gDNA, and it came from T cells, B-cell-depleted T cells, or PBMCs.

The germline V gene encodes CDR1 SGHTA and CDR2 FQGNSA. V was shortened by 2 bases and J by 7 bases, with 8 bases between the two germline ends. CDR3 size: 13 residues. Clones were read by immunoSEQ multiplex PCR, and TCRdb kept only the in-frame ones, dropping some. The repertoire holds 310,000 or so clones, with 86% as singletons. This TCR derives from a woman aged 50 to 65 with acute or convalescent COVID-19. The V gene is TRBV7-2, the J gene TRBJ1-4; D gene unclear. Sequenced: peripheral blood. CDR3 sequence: CASSLWSVEKLFF. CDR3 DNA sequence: TGTGCCAGCAGCTTATGGTCAGTTGAAAAACTGTTTTTT.